In its sample, the clone carrying this T cell receptor beta chain was seen once. Study processing details: How many nucleated cells were present was estimated from reference gene primer amplification. Repertoires were generated with immunoSEQ multiplex PCR, while TCRdb's copy carries only in-frame clones and drops some. The V and J calls and the clone size are those of that table, but D and trimming were determined from the DNA. The sample yields about 98,000 clones, roughly 80% seen once. The data were obtained in a study of blood T cell repertoires in COVID-19. Study context: Sample material is recorded as cDNA or gDNA derived from T cells, B-cell-depleted T cells, or PBMCs.

Germline V CDR1 and CDR2: SGHNT, YENEEA. The CDR3 has 17 amino acids. Trimming pared 5 bases from V and 0 bases from J, leaving 17 bases between. The chain recombines TRBV11-3 with TRBJ1-5; D unresolved. The material sequenced was peripheral blood. This clonotype was sampled from a woman older than 75 with acute or convalescent COVID-19. CDR3 residues: CASSHAGTIPSNQPQHF. The CDR3 DNA reads TGTGCCAGCAGCCATGCAGGAACAATTCCTAGCAATCAGCCCCAGCATTTT.